Presented here are 10 T cell receptor beta chains from one specimen sequenced in a study of T-cell reconstitution after alpha-beta-depleted transplantation in children. As it was prepared, the TCRbeta library received unique molecular identifiers. TCRdb independently ran MiXCR on the PCR reads; one entry per CDR3 protein. This table has around 670,000 distinct CDR3 sequences, around 13% appearing once. The sequences come from PBMCs, collected before TCRalphabeta/CD19-depleted stem cell transplant. These receptors all stem from a girl aged 2-10 years with congenital amegakaryocytic thrombocytopenia, due to receive a stem cell transplant.

The chain combines TRBV5-1 with TRBJ2-7; tentatively, D is TRBD1 (6 bases). The germline V and J ends were trimmed by 5 bases and 0 bases, with 18 bases remaining between them. The germline V gene has CDR1 SGHRS and CDR2 YFSETQ. This CDR3 region has 16 residues. The CDR3 DNA sequence: TGCGCCAGCAGTTCCCTGGGGGCAACGAGCTCCTACGAGCAGTACTTC. This encodes CASSSLGATSSYEQYF.

In its sample, this clonotype was seen once. The genes are TRBV7-6 and TRBJ2-7, with no clear D. Germline V gene lookup returns CDR1 SGHVS and CDR2 FNYEAQ. Between the trimmed V and J ends, which lost 5 bases and 2 bases, there was a span of 16 bases. The CDR3 consists of 15 residues. The CDR3 region is CASSTEPGGTYEQYF. CDR3 nucleotides: TGTGCCAGCAGCACCGAGCCGGGTGGTACCTACGAGCAGTACTTC.

In this sample, this clonotype turned up many times. The J gene is TRBJ2-1, the V gene TRBV20-1; a possible D gene is TRBD1 (6 bases). Germline V CDR1 and CDR2: DFQATT, SNEGSKA (reference sequence). This CDR3 is built from 13 residues. The germline V and J ends were trimmed by 6 bases and 7 bases, with 16 bases remaining between them. DNA of the CDR3: TGCAGTGCCGACCCGGACAGCCGAAATGAGCAGTTCTTC. Translating gives CSADPDSRNEQFF.

This clonotype was found many times. The J gene is TRBJ1-2, the V gene TRBV12-3 or TRBV12-4; tentative D call: TRBD1 (6 bases). The CDR3 consists of 13 residues. Trimming stripped 2 bases from V and 5 bases from J, with 9 bases between. The CDR3 loop reads CASSLWGAYGYTF. CDR3 coding DNA: TGTGCCAGCAGTTTATGGGGGGCTTATGGCTACACCTTC.

J is TRBJ1-5 and V is TRBV20-1; D gene ambiguous. Germline values: CDR1 DFQATT, CDR2 SNEGSKA (reference sequence). The CDR3 has 16 amino acids. V lost 5 bases and J lost 5, with 22 bases in between. The CDR3 sequence: CSAGGEIYFNDQPQHF. The CDR3 DNA follows: TGCAGTGCTGGCGGCGAGATCTACTTTAATGATCAGCCCCAGCATTTT.

This sequence joins TRBV6-1 and TRBJ2-5; D possibly uses TRBD1 or TRBD2 (5 bases each). The CDR3 is 14 residues long. CDR1 and CDR2 (germline): MNHNS, SASEGT. Trimming removed 2 bases from V and 6 bases from J, with 13 bases in between. CDR3 region: CASSEPHRRKTQYF. The CDR3 DNA is TGTGCCAGCAGTGAACCCCACAGGAGGAAGACCCAGTACTTC.

The chain recombines TRBV15 with TRBJ2-5; unclear D gene. The CDR3 is 17 residues long. Germline V gene sequence: CDR1 LNHNV, CDR2 YYDKDF (reference sequence). V lost 1 base and J lost 3, with 18 bases in between. CDR3 loop: CATSRGVGPITEETQYF. CDR3 nucleotides: TGTGCCACCAGCAGAGGTGTAGGACCTATCACAGAAGAGACCCAGTACTTC.

This clonotype was found many times. The chain is built from TRBV29-1 and TRBJ2-4; unclear D gene. This CDR3 has 13 residues. Germline CDR1 and CDR2: SQVTM and ANQGSEA. Trimming shortened V by 5 bases and J by 6 bases, and 14 bases separated the two germline ends. CDR3 in amino acids: CSVSGRALNIQYF. The CDR3, as DNA: TGCAGCGTTTCCGGTCGGGCCTTAAACATTCAGTACTTC.

A few counts support this clonotype. The genes are TRBV27 and TRBJ2-7, with a weak D call TRBD2 (5 bases). The CDR3 has 15 amino acids. Between the trimmed V and J ends, which lost 2 bases and 6 bases, there was a span of 17 bases. Germline assignment: CDR1 MNHEY and CDR2 SMNVEV (reference sequence). The CDR3 here is CASSLQRPGMGEQYF. In DNA form, the CDR3 reads TGTGCCAGCAGTTTACAACGTCCGGGGATGGGCGAGCAGTACTTC.

This clonotype was counted ten times or more. V usage is TRBV5-1 and J usage is TRBJ1-1, with D perhaps TRBD1 (5 bases). Germline-derived CDR1 and CDR2 are SGHRS and YFSETQ. The CDR3 is 15 amino acids. V was pared by 0 bases and J by 1 base, with 10 bases between. The CDR3 DNA reads as TGCGCCAGCAGCTTGGTACTGGGGGAGAACACTGAAGCTTTCTTT. Protein: CASSLVLGENTEAFF.